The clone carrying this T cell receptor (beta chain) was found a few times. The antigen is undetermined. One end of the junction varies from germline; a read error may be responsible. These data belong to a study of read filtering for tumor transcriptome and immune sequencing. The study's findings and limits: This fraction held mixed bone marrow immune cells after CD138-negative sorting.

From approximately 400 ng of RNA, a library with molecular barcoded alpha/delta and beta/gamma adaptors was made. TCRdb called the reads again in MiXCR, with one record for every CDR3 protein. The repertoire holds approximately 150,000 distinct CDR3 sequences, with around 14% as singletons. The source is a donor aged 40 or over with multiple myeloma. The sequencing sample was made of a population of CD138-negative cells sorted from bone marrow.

As DNA, the CDR3 is TGTGCCAGCAGCGAGGGGGCGGGGTCCTACAATGGGCAGTTCTTC. It yields the protein CASSEGAGSYNGQFF. The chain uses TRBV9 and TRBJ2-1; TRBD1 is a possible D gene (7 bases). Germline values: CDR1 SGDLS, CDR2 YYNGEE. This CDR3 region has 15 residues.